This T cell receptor beta chain was identified during a study of cytomegalovirus exposure and HLA in healthy donors. General study findings and limits: Testing in vitro showed three CMV-associated chains specific for CMV antigens. TCR beta sequences reportedly predicted most subjects' HLA-A and HLA-B alleles accurately. In a later analysis, most CMV-associated TCR beta chains appeared HLA-restricted. Rare TCR sequences dominated, though some public TCRs recurred in many donors.

Notes on this clone: What it binds is unknown.

The junction had 5 bases not matched to a gene; V was cut back by 3 bases and J by 8 bases. From germline, CDR1 is KGHSH and CDR2 LQKENI. CDR3 length: 15 residues. The PCR had 60 Vbeta and 13 Jbeta primers. Sequencing was performed with immunoSEQ multiplex PCR; in TCRdb, only in-frame clones are kept and a portion is missing. This table holds under 150,000 clones, 70% to 75% found once. V and J are TRBV18 and TRBJ2-1; 12 positions match TRBD2. This sequence was found in a young man in good health and CMV-seronegative. What was sequenced was PBMCs. CDR3 DNA: TGTGCCAGCTCACCTCTAGCGGGAGGGCCCGATGAGCAGTTCTTC. It yields the protein CASSPLAGGPDEQFF. Combining the CDR3 with reference TRBV18 and TRBJ2-1 gives the whole variable domain NAGVMQNPRHLVRRRGQEARLRCSPMKGHSHVYWYRQLPEEGLKFMVYLQKENIIDESGMPKERFSAEFPKEGPSILRIQQVVRGDSAAYFCASSPLAGGPDEQFFGPGTRLTVL.